This note documents a single T cell receptor beta chain sequence. This table comes from immunoSEQ multiplex PCR, and its TCRdb copy is limited to in-frame clones, with some not included. The sample yields about 78,000 clones, roughly 93% seen once. These data come from a study of technical replicates of blood from a handful of donors. Germline CDR1 reads SGHRS; CDR2 reads YFSETQ. V lost 4 bases and J lost 1, with 12 bases in between. The CDR3 covers 15 residues. Sequencing was performed on T cells isolated from PBMCs. The V call is TRBV5-1, the J call TRBJ1-5; no definite D call. This sequence was found in a human donor in good health. CDR3 in DNA: TGCGCCAGCAGCCCGAATTACGGGAGCAATCAGCCCCAGCATTTT. Translating it yields CASSPNYGSNQPQHF. Full variable domain (remainder filled in from reference TRBV5-1 and TRBJ1-5): KAGVTQTPRYLIKTRGQQVTLSCSPISGHRSVSWYQQTPGQGLQFLFEYFSETQRNKGNFPGRFSGRQFSNSRSEMNVSTLELGDSALYLCASSPNYGSNQPQHFGDGTRLSIL.